These T cell receptor beta chains were read from a single sample in a study of T cell responses to AZD1222 COVID-19 vaccine. Only in-frame clones appear in the TCRdb table, and some are missing; sequencing was by immunoSEQ multiplex PCR. The sample holds about 140,000 clones, around 93% seen once. Sample: peripheral blood, taken on day 0 of AZD1222 vaccination. Source of these receptors: an adult in good health. Both conserved end residues are part of each CDR3. A D gene is named only where the DNA matches it firmly. Clone size, where shown, is once, few, many, or a class for clones that have expanded.

TRBJ2-7 NA TRBV7-2 NA CASSFRESYEQYF TGTGCCAGCAGCTTCAGGGAATCCTACGAGCAGTACTTC
TRBJ2-6 NA TRBV15 NA CATSVWLGVGTGANVLTF TGTGCCACCAGCGTATGGTTAGGGGTGGGTACTGGGGCCAACGTCCTGACTTTC
TRBJ2-1 NA TRBV12-3/TRBV12-4 NA CASSLKGALEQFF TGTGCCAGCAGTTTAAAGGGAGCATTGGAGCAGTTCTTC
TRBJ2-1 TRBD2 TRBV3-1/TRBV3-2 NA CASSPPGGGPWNEQFF TGTGCCAGCAGCCCACCTGGCGGGGGGCCGTGGAATGAGCAGTTCTTC
TRBJ2-7 TRBD2 TRBV4-1 NA CASSQEREAPYEQYF TGCGCCAGCAGCCAAGAGCGGGAGGCTCCGTACGAGCAGTACTTC
TRBJ2-3 NA TRBV28 NA CASSLSGNPSADTQYF TGTGCCAGCAGCCTATCGGGGAACCCTAGCGCAGATACGCAGTATTTT
TRBJ2-5 NA TRBV3-1/TRBV3-2 NA CASSQDREETQYF TGTGCCAGCAGCCAAGATCGAGAAGAGACCCAGTACTTC
TRBJ2-7 TRBD1 TRBV10-1 once CASSEPGQGSYEQYF TGCGCCAGCAGTGAACCGGGACAGGGGTCCTACGAGCAGTACTTC
TRBJ2-1 TRBD2 TRBV28 NA CASSLIFSGYSYNEQFF TGTGCCAGCAGCCTTATATTTAGCGGGTATTCCTACAATGAGCAGTTCTTC
TRBJ1-2 NA TRBV19 NA CASSIALAGASGYGYTF TGTGCCAGTAGTATAGCCCTCGCGGGGGCGTCCGGCTATGGCTACACCTTC
TRBJ1-1 NA TRBV2 few CASSARLGNTEAFF TGTGCCAGCAGTGCCAGGCTTGGGAACACTGAAGCTTTCTTT
TRBJ1-4 NA TRBV9 NA CASSDVATNEKLFF TGTGCCAGCAGCGATGTAGCAACTAATGAAAAACTGTTTTTT
TRBJ2-1 NA TRBV21-1 NA CASSNKGPEQFF TGTGCCAGCAGCAATAAGGGGCCAGAGCAGTTCTTC
TRBJ2-1 TRBD2 TRBV4-3 NA CASSLAGARNEQFF TGCGCCAGCAGCCTAGCGGGAGCTCGCAATGAGCAGTTCTTC
TRBJ1-2 TRBD1 TRBV5-1 NA CASSPTGAYGYTF TGCGCCAGCAGCCCCACAGGGGCCTATGGCTACACCTTC
TRBJ1-1 NA TRBV6-6 NA CASIRQRAANTEAFF TGTGCCAGCATCCGCCAGAGGGCAGCAAACACTGAAGCTTTCTTT
TRBJ1-5 NA TRBV28 NA CASSLRGSQPQHF TGTGCCAGCAGTTTACGGGGTTCCCAACCCCAGCATTTT
TRBJ2-5 NA TRBV5-1 NA CASSLKGWVTGQETQYF TGCGCCAGCAGCTTGAAAGGGTGGGTGACCGGCCAAGAGACCCAGTACTTC
TRBJ1-1 NA TRBV18 NA CASSQGGNTEAFF TGTGCCAGCTCACAGGGGGGGAACACTGAAGCTTTCTTT
TRBJ2-4 NA TRBV28 NA CASSPGDLAKNIQYF TGTGCCAGCAGCCCAGGGGACTTAGCCAAAAACATTCAGTACTTC
TRBJ1-5 NA TRBV27 many CASSSYTHGSNQPQHF TGTGCCAGCAGTTCTTATACCCACGGTAGCAATCAGCCCCAGCATTTT
TRBJ2-7 TRBD1 TRBV19 once CASNVGTGGNTYEQYF TGTGCCAGTAATGTTGGTACAGGGGGAAATACCTACGAGCAGTACTTC
TRBJ1-2 NA TRBV10-3 NA CAISDGSDYGYTF TGTGCCATCAGTGATGGGTCGGACTATGGCTACACCTTC
TRBJ2-3 TRBD1 TRBV6-6 NA CASTPWTGKADTQYF TGTGCCAGCACCCCTTGGACAGGGAAGGCAGATACGCAGTATTTT
TRBJ1-2 NA TRBV5-4 NA CASSPRRSEGYTF TGTGCCAGCAGCCCGCGGCGTTCGGAGGGCTACACCTTC
TRBJ1-5 NA TRBV28 NA CASSPPQFDQPQHF TGTGCCAGCAGTCCTCCACAGTTCGATCAGCCCCAGCATTTT
TRBJ2-7 NA TRBV11-1 NA CASSLGVSSAVGEQYF TGTGCCAGCAGCTTAGGGGTATCCTCCGCTGTGGGGGAGCAGTACTTC
TRBJ2-4 TRBD1 TRBV27 NA CASSADRAGNIQYF TGTGCCAGCAGCGCGGACAGGGCAGGTAACATTCAGTACTTC
TRBJ2-2 NA TRBV7-9 once CASSLGAGNTGELFF TGTGCCAGCAGCTTAGGGGCGGGGAACACCGGGGAGCTGTTTTTT
TRBJ1-1 NA TRBV5-1 NA CASSLKAFF TGCGCCAGCAGCTTAAAAGCTTTCTTT
TRBJ1-2 NA TRBV19 NA CASSIAGQGYGYTF TGTGCCAGTAGTATAGCGGGGCAGGGCTATGGCTACACCTTC
TRBJ1-5 TRBD1 TRBV28 NA CASTLPGGERRNQPQHF TGTGCCAGCACCTTACCAGGGGGCGAACGACGCAATCAGCCCCAGCATTTT
TRBJ1-2 NA TRBV20-1 NA CSVRADTF TGCAGTGTGAGGGCGGACACCTTC
TRBJ2-1 NA TRBV4-1 NA CASSQGGGPYNEQFF TGCGCCAGCAGCCAAGGGGGCGGGCCCTACAATGAGCAGTTCTTC
TRBJ1-5 TRBD1 TRBV11-3 NA CASSSLSQGSNQPQHF TGTGCCAGCAGCTCCCTATCACAGGGGAGCAATCAGCCCCAGCATTTT
TRBJ1-4 TRBD1 TRBV3-1/TRBV3-2 NA CASSLRQGRSNEKLFF TGTGCCAGCAGCTTAAGACAGGGGAGGTCTAATGAAAAACTGTTTTTT
TRBJ2-1 TRBD1 TRBV5-1 NA CASSPGQGGHNEQFF TGCGCCAGCAGCCCAGGACAGGGGGGGCACAATGAGCAGTTCTTC
TRBJ2-7 NA TRBV6-5 NA CASSYAPTYEQYF TGTGCCAGCAGTTACGCGCCTACCTACGAGCAGTACTTC
TRBJ2-5 NA TRBV2 NA CASSEETAFQETQYF TGTGCCAGCAGTGAAGAGACAGCTTTCCAAGAGACCCAGTACTTC
TRBJ2-2 NA TRBV9 once CASSLQGSRELFF TGTGCCAGCAGTTTACAGGGTAGCAGGGAGCTGTTTTTT
TRBJ2-7 NA TRBV7-9 NA CASSPRDWTYEQYF TGTGCCAGCAGCCCACGGGACTGGACCTACGAGCAGTACTTC
TRBJ1-1 NA TRBV20-1 NA CSASPHMNTEAFF TGCAGTGCTAGTCCACACATGAACACTGAAGCTTTCTTT
TRBJ2-2 NA TRBV5-5 once CASSFLNGFANTGELFF TGTGCCAGCAGCTTCCTGAATGGGTTCGCGAACACCGGGGAGCTGTTTTTT
TRBJ2-3 NA TRBV6-2/TRBV6-3 NA CASSNTDTQYF TGTGCCAGCAGTAACACAGATACGCAGTATTTT
TRBJ2-7 NA TRBV19 once CASSRGINSYEQYF TGTGCCAGTAGTCGAGGGATAAACTCCTACGAGCAGTACTTC
TRBJ2-7 NA TRBV7-2 NA CASSSGTPPAYEQYF TGTGCCAGCAGCTCCGGGACCCCGCCAGCCTACGAGCAGTACTTC
TRBJ1-6 TRBD1 TRBV12-5 NA CASGLVQRTGNSPLHF TGTGCTAGTGGTTTGGTACAGAGGACAGGAAACTCACCCCTCCACTTT
TRBJ1-5 NA TRBV28 once CASSLWTAANQPQHF TGTGCCAGCAGTTTATGGACAGCTGCGAATCAGCCCCAGCATTTT
TRBJ2-5 NA TRBV4-2 NA CASSQEVAGLGETQYF TGTGCCAGCAGCCAAGAGGTGGCAGGGTTAGGGGAGACCCAGTACTTC
TRBJ2-3 NA TRBV5-1 NA CASSRDTASTDTQYF TGCGCCAGCAGCCGGGACACCGCTAGCACAGATACGCAGTATTTT
TRBJ1-2 NA TRBV19 NA CASISAAYGYTF TGTGCCAGTATCTCCGCAGCCTATGGCTACACCTTC